This TCR beta chain was recovered during a study of Tregs in tolerant kidney transplant recipients. General study points: The most relevant donor-specific Treg TCRbeta repertoire apparently came from expansion with activated donor B cells. The small number of patients limits these findings pending further validation.

Unstimulated regulatory T cells (CD4+CD25+CD127-), CD4+CD25- non-regulatory cells, CD4 and CD8 cells were FACS-sorted from thawed PBMCs. Clones were sequenced by immunoSEQ multiplex PCR, and TCRdb holds only the in-frame ones, with some missing. Of about 240,000 clones in the sample, approximately 84% were seen once. Germline V gives CDR1 WSHSY, CDR2 SAAADI. Trimming took off 1 base at V and 4 bases at J, with 11 bases between the two ends. This CDR3 comprises 15 residues. A remark on this clone: The antigen is not known.

The receptor's source is a human donor in good health. Material for sequencing was CD4+ T cells from blood. The chain has TRBV10-2 and TRBJ2-1; D remains unclear. The CDR3 sequence: CASSEYGRVYNEQFF. CDR3 in DNA: TGCGCCAGCAGTGAGTATGGAAGGGTATACAATGAGCAGTTCTTC.